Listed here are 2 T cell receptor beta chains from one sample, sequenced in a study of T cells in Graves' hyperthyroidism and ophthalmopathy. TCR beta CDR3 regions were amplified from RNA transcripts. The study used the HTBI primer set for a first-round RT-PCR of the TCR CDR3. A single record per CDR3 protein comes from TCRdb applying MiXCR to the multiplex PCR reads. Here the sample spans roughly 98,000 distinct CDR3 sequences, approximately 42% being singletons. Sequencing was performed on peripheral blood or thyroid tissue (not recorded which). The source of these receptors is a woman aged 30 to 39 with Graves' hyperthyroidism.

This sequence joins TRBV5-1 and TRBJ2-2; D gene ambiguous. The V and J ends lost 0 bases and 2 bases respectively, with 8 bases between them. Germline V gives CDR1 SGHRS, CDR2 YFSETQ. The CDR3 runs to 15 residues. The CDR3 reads CASSLAGFNTGELFF. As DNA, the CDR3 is TGCGCCAGCAGCTTGGCCGGGTTTAACACCGGGGAGCTGTTTTTT. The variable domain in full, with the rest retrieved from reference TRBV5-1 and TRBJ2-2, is KAGVTQTPRYLIKTRGQQVTLSCSPISGHRSVSWYQQTPGQGLQFLFEYFSETQRNKGNFPGRFSGRQFSNSRSEMNVSTLELGDSALYLCASSLAGFNTGELFFGEGSRLTVL.

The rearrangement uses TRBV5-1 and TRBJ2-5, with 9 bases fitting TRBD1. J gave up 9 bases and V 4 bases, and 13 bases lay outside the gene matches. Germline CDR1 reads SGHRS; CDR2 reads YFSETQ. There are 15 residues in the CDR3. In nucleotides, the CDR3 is TGCGCCAGCAGCCCCGGGACAGGGCCTAATCAGCCCCAGTACTTC. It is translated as CASSPGTGPNQPQYF.